The source of this T cell receptor beta chain is a study of blood T cell repertoires in COVID-19 (dated by TCRdb to the early 2020s). For the study in its entirety: Collaborator samples came from the United States, Italy and Spain and covered acute and convalescent phases of COVID-19. The prospective study material was composed of cDNA or gDNA derived from T cells, B-cell-depleted T cells, or PBMCs. Where available, HLA class I and class II types were taken from metadata supplied by the sample provider and were not determined by assay-based typing. A freely available public database, intended as a resource for researchers studying the immune response to SARS-CoV-2, is where the repertoires were released. Samples were obtained from the ongoing ImmuneRACE study (first 160 participants) and from over 1,000 subjects provided by 6 global collaborators. The sample metadata nearly always contained a de-identified subject ID, COVID-19 status, age in years and sex. The dataset comprised deeply sampled blood TCRbeta repertoires from subjects exposed to, actively infected with, or recovered from COVID-19. General findings and caveats noted by the study authors: How much clinical and demographic metadata was included differed by source and by participant, and the metadata was provided uncurated.

The immunoSEQ Assay, a bias-controlled multiplex PCR, was used to amplify TCRbeta CDR3 regions from genomic DNA. As for the original processing: The number of nucleated cells in each sample was estimated from the amplification of reference gene primers within the assay. To quantify the absolute abundance of each unique TCRbeta CDR3 rearrangement, sequence reads were collapsed and filtered. For each sample, productive Simpson clonality was calculated as the square root of Simpson's diversity index across productive rearrangements. TCRdb took over this immuneACCESS table, retaining in-frame rearrangements with V and J assigned. Such tables are incomplete; in checked studies, under half of the missing clones stem from an unresolved V gene, and the remainder is unexplained. The DNA gave D and trimming, while V, J and clone size come from that table. For this sample the table gives a few hundred thousand clones, of which 75% to 85% were detected only once. 1.3% of the sample lies in the top ten.

In Seattle, one collaborating source enrolled patients while the infection was active and tracked those patients longitudinally over the course of disease. Whole blood was collected in K2EDTA tubes by collaborating institutions according to the institutions' own protocols. For TCRbeta analysis, collaborators shipped samples as frozen whole blood, isolated PBMCs, or DNA extracted from either of those sample types. Of note for this clone: What this receptor recognizes is not known. Within one base of it there is no much larger clone, and no base qualities were kept.

The CDR3 has 14 amino acids, counting the end cysteine and phenylalanine. Of all the DNA, just the CDR3 is kept, 42 bases in frame from base 1. In the germline V gene, CDR1 corresponds to SGHTA and CDR2 to FQGNSA. The V end gives up 4 bases and the J end 2 bases, leaving 5 bases in the junction not matched to a gene. The sequence joins TRBV7-2 to TRBJ2-7, with TRBD1 identical over 7 junction bases. The sequence derives from a woman in her twenties or thirties with COVID-19, enrolled during active disease. The sample taken for sequencing was peripheral blood. The DNA reads as follows: TGTGCCAGCAGCTACCGACAGGGTACCTACGAGCAGTACTTC. Its coded protein is CASSYRQGTYEQYF.